The 27 T cell receptor beta chains presented below share a single source sample, sequenced in a study of OX40 agonist ivuxolimab in advanced cancers. Some clones are missing from TCRdb's copy, which holds only in-frame ones; the method was immunoSEQ multiplex PCR. This table has 80,000 to 100,000 clones, 86% appearing once. Source: CD4+ or CD8+ T cells sorted from blood, taken in a trial of the OX40 agonist ivuxolimab. These receptors all stem from an adult with an advanced solid tumor such as melanoma, head and neck, liver or kidney cancer.

The sample holds one count of this clone. Here the CDR3 reads CASSPGRGYGTEAFF. The CDR3 nucleotides are TGTGCCAGCTCACCAGGCAGGGGGTATGGCACTGAAGCTTTCTTT. V is TRBV18 and J is TRBJ1-1; 7 nucleotides align to TRBD1. This CDR3 region has 15 residues. The J segment lost 4 bases and the V segment lost 2 bases, leaving 7 bases of the junction unmatched. Germline CDR1 and CDR2: KGHSH and LQKENI.

The rearrangement links TRBV11-2 to TRBJ1-2; D perhaps matches TRBD1 (6 bases). Trimming removed 0 bases from V and 4 bases from J, with 9 bases in between. The CDR3 loop spans 14 amino acids. From germline, CDR1 is SGHAT and CDR2 FQNNGV. This CDR3 reads CASSLDGTIYGYTF. The CDR3 DNA reads TGTGCCAGCAGCTTAGATGGGACAATCTATGGCTACACCTTC.

The chain links TRBV14 to TRBJ2-1, with a weak D call TRBD2 (6 bases). The CDR3 totals 16 residues. CDR1 is SGHDN and CDR2 is FVKESK in the germline V gene. V was trimmed by 1 base and J by 5 bases, leaving 15 bases between them. The CDR3 here is CASSQVGGTNHNEQFF. In DNA form, the CDR3 reads TGTGCCAGCAGCCAAGTTGGCGGGACGAACCACAATGAGCAGTTCTTC.

V gene TRBV4-1 combines with J gene TRBJ2-7; tentative D call: TRBD1 (5 bases). The CDR3 has 19 amino acids. The V gene lost 0 bases and the J gene lost 5 bases, with 26 bases spanning the gap. Germline CDR1 is MGHRA and CDR2 is YSYEKL. CDR3 sequence: CASSQDKRVGRGRPDEQYF. The CDR3 region has the DNA TGCGCCAGCAGCCAAGATAAGAGAGTGGGAAGGGGTCGCCCCGACGAGCAGTACTTC.

The chain couples TRBV30 to TRBJ2-2; 7 bases line up with TRBD1. The CDR3 spans 13 residues. V was clipped by 5 bases and J by 4 bases; unmatched bases: 4. CDR1 is GTSNPN, CDR2 SVGIG, per germline (reference sequence). The CDR3 sequence: CAWQTGFTGELFF. The CDR3 DNA follows: TGTGCCTGGCAGACAGGGTTCACCGGGGAGCTGTTTTTT.

In its sample, this clone was seen once. The V gene is TRBV27, the J gene TRBJ2-7, with 10 bases lining up with TRBD2. Looked up from germline, CDR1 is MNHEY and CDR2 is SMNVEV (reference sequence). V lost 2 bases and J lost 5; bases outside the gene matches: 12. The CDR3 totals 17 residues. The CDR3 sequence: CASSLRPLSGGRDEQYF. The CDR3 DNA sequence: TGTGCCAGCAGTTTACGCCCCCTTAGCGGGGGGAGAGACGAGCAGTACTTC.

This clone was detected only once. The chain uses TRBV7-8 and TRBJ2-7; 7 bases match TRBD1. This CDR3 contains 15 residues. J lost 3 bases, V lost 5 bases, and 10 bases had no gene match. Germline V gene data show CDR1 as SGHVS and CDR2 as FQNEAQ. The CDR3 is CASSPTGTAGYEQYF. CDR3 coding DNA: TGTGCCAGCAGCCCAACCGGGACAGCAGGCTACGAGCAGTACTTC.

The chain employs TRBV6-1 and TRBJ1-4, with D uncertain. The germline V gene has CDR1 MNHNS and CDR2 SASEGT. The CDR3 loop spans 14 amino acids. V was cut by 8 bases and J by 3 bases, with 13 bases left in between. The CDR3 region is CASQAPGANEKLFF. CDR3 DNA: TGTGCCAGCCAGGCCCCCGGGGCTAATGAAAAACTGTTTTTT.

This chain joins TRBV11-3 and TRBJ2-1, with D hard to call. Germline CDR1 is SGHNT and CDR2 is YENEEA. V was shortened by 1 base and J by 3 bases, with 4 bases between the two germline ends. The CDR3 contains 13 residues. The DNA for the CDR3 is TGTGCCAGCAGCTTAGTAGGCTACAATGAGCAGTTCTTC. It yields the protein CASSLVGYNEQFF.

This clone was seen just once. The chain is built from TRBV6-5 and TRBJ2-1; D is perhaps TRBD1 (6 bases). The CDR3 has 13 amino acids. Germline CDR1 and CDR2: MNHEY and SVGAGI. The V gene lost 6 bases and the J gene lost 8 bases, with 14 bases spanning the gap. DNA for the CDR3: TGTGCCAGCAGAGCCGGACAGAGACATGAGCAGTTCTTC. Translating gives CASRAGQRHEQFF.

The rearrangement links TRBV5-8 to TRBJ2-1, with a tentative D call TRBD1 (5 bases). Germline V gives CDR1 SGHTS, CDR2 YDEGEE. The CDR3 is 17 amino acids. The V end was cut by 0 bases, the J end by 9 bases, with 22 bases between. The CDR3 DNA reads TGTGCCAGCAGCTTGGTGACAGAGGCTCTCCCCACCGGTGAGCAGTTCTTC. Protein product: CASSLVTEALPTGEQFF.

This chain links TRBV27 with TRBJ1-2; 7 bases match TRBD1. The germline CDR1 and CDR2 sequences are MNHEY and SMNVEV (reference sequence). This CDR3 contains 12 residues. V shed 3 bases and J 8 bases; nucleotides not matched to a gene: 3. CDR3 bases: TGTGCCAGCAGTTTCAGGGGGGGAGGCTACACCTTC. The encoded protein is CASSFRGGGYTF.

V is TRBV7-2 and J is TRBJ2-7, with D maybe TRBD1 (6 bases). The CDR3 contains 14 residues. The ends were cut back, 7 bases at V and 3 bases at J, with 16 bases in the middle. The germline CDR1 and CDR2 sequences are SGHTA and FQGNSA. CDR3 sequence (DNA): TGTGCCAGCACCGAAACAGGGCCGTTCTACGAGCAGTACTTC. Translation: CASTETGPFYEQYF.

This clone showed up just once. The V call is TRBV6-6, the J call TRBJ1-1; TRBD1 matches at 7 bases. After removal of 7 bases from V and 1 base from J, the junction contained 3 bases not matched to a gene. The CDR3 spans 13 residues. From germline, CDR1 is MNHNY and CDR2 SVGAGI (reference sequence). In DNA, the CDR3 is TGTGCCAGCACCGGACAGGAGAACACTGAAGCTTTCTTT. Translating it yields CASTGQENTEAFF.

For the CDR3, the DNA is TGTGCCTGGAGTGTGGTAGCGGGAGCGCGGCTCCAGTACTTC. Amino acids: CAWSVVAGARLQYF. V and J are TRBV30 and TRBJ2-5; 9 nucleotides align to TRBD2. Germline V CDR1 and CDR2: GTSNPN, SVGIG (reference sequence). Germline trimming cut 0 bases from V and 10 bases from J; bases unmatched to any gene: 9. The CDR3 runs to 14 residues.

The chain links TRBV7-8 to TRBJ1-5; 7 positions match TRBD1. The germline V gene encodes CDR1 SGHVS and CDR2 FQNEAQ. The V and J ends lost 5 bases and 0 bases, in that order; junction bases with no gene match: 7. This CDR3 has 16 amino acids. CDR3 residues: CASSPGQVDSNQPQHF. Written as DNA, the CDR3 is TGTGCCAGCAGCCCCGGACAGGTAGATAGCAATCAGCCCCAGCATTTT.

This clone was recorded once. V usage is TRBV21-1 and J usage is TRBJ1-3. TRBV21-1 is a recognized pseudogene. The CDR3 sequence is 17 residues long. CDR3 nucleotides: TGTGCCAGCAGCAAATATAATGGACGGTTCTCTGGAAACACCATATATTTT. This gives the protein CASSKYNGRFSGNTIYF.

This clone has at least ten counts. This chain links TRBV11-2 with TRBJ1-3; D ambiguous. V was trimmed by 6 bases and J by 4 bases, leaving 7 bases between them. CDR1 is SGHAT and CDR2 is FQNNGV in the germline V gene. The CDR3 extends over 12 amino acids. CDR3 in DNA: TGTGCCAGCAGGTGGCTGGGAAACACCATATATTTT. Translated: CASRWLGNTIYF.

The V and J genes are TRBV14 and TRBJ1-1, with D hard to call. V lost 4 bases, J lost 2 bases, and 8 bases lay in between. CDR1 SGHDN and CDR2 FVKESK come from the germline V gene. CDR3 size: 13 residues. CDR3 sequence: CASSRRVNTEAFF. The CDR3 DNA reads as TGTGCCAGCAGCCGAAGGGTAAACACTGAAGCTTTCTTT.

The sample holds a few counts of this clone. CDR3 loop: CASSETSGLEQYF. The CDR3 nucleotides are TGTGCCAGCAGTGAGACTAGCGGCCTGGAGCAGTACTTC. This chain connects TRBV2 to TRBJ2-7; TRBD2 aligns across 9 bases. The length of the CDR3 is 13 residues. Germline CDR1 reads SNHLY; CDR2 reads FYNNEI. After removal of 3 bases from V and 7 bases from J, the junction contained 4 bases not matched to a gene.

The rearrangement links TRBV4-1 to TRBJ2-3; D not resolved. Germline V lookup: CDR1 MGHRA, CDR2 YSYEKL. Deletions cut 0 bases from V and 2 bases from J, with 9 bases between. The CDR3 is 15 amino acids. CDR3: CASSQESQTTDTQYF. In DNA, the CDR3 is TGCGCCAGCAGCCAAGAAAGTCAGACCACAGATACGCAGTATTTT.

The V call is TRBV2, the J call TRBJ1-1; D is undetermined. Trimming stripped 5 bases from V and 0 bases from J, with 4 bases between. The CDR3 is 12 residues long. In germline, CDR1 is SNHLY, CDR2 FYNNEI. As DNA, the CDR3 is TGTGCCAGCAGTTACATGAACACTGAAGCTTTCTTT. Encoded protein: CASSYMNTEAFF.

The chain recombines TRBV19 with TRBJ2-4; perhaps TRBD2 as D (5 bases). This CDR3 is 14 amino acids long. Germline loops: CDR1 LNHDA, CDR2 SQIVND (reference sequence). V dropped 1 base and J dropped 7 bases, with 11 bases sitting between them. The DNA for the CDR3 is TGTGCCAGTAGTATAGTAGGAGGAACGAACATTCAGTACTTC. This codes for CASSIVGGTNIQYF.

The chain is built from TRBV30 and TRBJ1-5; possible D gene TRBD1, 6 bases. Trimming removed 3 bases from V and 5 bases from J, with 11 bases in between. The CDR3 consists of 13 residues. CDR1 GTSNPN and CDR2 SVGIG come from the germline V gene (reference sequence). The CDR3, as DNA: TGTGCCTGGAGCCGGGACACCTATCAGCCCCAGCATTTT. Encoded protein: CAWSRDTYQPQHF.

The rearrangement uses TRBV9 and TRBJ1-4, with 8 positions matching TRBD1. The CDR3 is 15 amino acids. V was pared by 4 bases and J by 6 bases, with 8 bases of the junction left unmatched. Germline CDR1 and CDR2: SGDLS and YYNGEE. The CDR3 DNA is TGTGCCAGCAGCCCCAGGGGGCGCGGGGATGAAAAACTGTTTTTT. Translated, it gives CASSPRGRGDEKLFF.

CDR3 in amino acids: CASSPTQGYTGELFF. CDR3 nucleotide sequence: TGTGCCAGCAGCCCTACTCAGGGTTACACCGGGGAGCTGTTTTTT. The chain joins TRBV5-4 to TRBJ2-2; possibly TRBD1 for D (5 bases). Deletions cut 4 bases from V and 3 bases from J, with 13 bases between. The germline V gene encodes CDR1 SGHNT and CDR2 YYREEE (reference sequence). This CDR3 contains 15 residues.

The J gene is TRBJ2-3, the V gene TRBV2, with D maybe TRBD2 (5 bases). CDR3 length equals 14 residues. The V end lost 7 bases, the J end lost 3 bases, and 14 bases lay between the germline ends. Germline V lookup: CDR1 SNHLY, CDR2 FYNNEI. The CDR3 sequence: CASKSGARTDTQYF. The CDR3 DNA sequence: TGTGCCAGCAAGAGCGGCGCGAGGACAGATACGCAGTATTTT.